This T cell receptor beta chain was identified during a study of shared T cell receptors in the human thymus. Data came from immunoSEQ multiplex PCR; TCRdb stores just in-frame clones and leaves some out. The table shows hundreds of thousands of clones, with roughly 90% occurring only once. Trimming removed 6 bases at V and 0 bases at J, with 15 bases between. Germline lookup yields CDR1 LGHNA and CDR2 YNFKEQ. The CDR3 totals 15 residues. Another study also made use of these data, one on human thymus T cells. That work states: Resected material from corrective heart surgery provided the thymus tissue analysed. It looked as if thymic and blood repertoires used V and J genes in a biased way.

Sequencing was performed on thymocytes. The TCR comes from a boy under three years old with a congenital heart defect. The rearrangement links TRBV4-2 to TRBJ2-7, with D possibly matching TRBD1 (6 bases). CDR3 sequence reads: CASSCGEGDSYEQYF. DNA for the CDR3: TGTGCCAGCAGTTGTGGTGAGGGGGACTCCTACGAGCAGTACTTC.